The 20 T cell receptor beta chains below were found in one sample sequenced in a study of T-cell reconstitution after alpha-beta-depleted transplantation in children. The TCRbeta library was prepared with unique molecular identifiers. TCRdb redid the calling of the PCR reads with MiXCR, one entry per CDR3 protein. The sample lists about 640,000 distinct CDR3 sequences, roughly 17% occurring once. Source: PBMCs from the stem cell graft donor, taken from the stem cell graft. The receptors shown here come from a human donor who donated a stem cell graft to a child with acute myeloid leukemia.

This clonotype was counted ten times or more. The rearrangement links TRBV20-1 to TRBJ1-2; no definite D call. Per the germline V gene, CDR1 is DFQATT and CDR2 is SNEGSKA (reference sequence). This CDR3 is built from 11 residues. The CDR3 loop reads CSGATVYGYTF. The CDR3 nucleotides are TGCAGCGGAGCCACGGTCTATGGCTACACCTTC.

The chain couples TRBV5-1 to TRBJ2-3, with TRBD1 identical over 7 bases. The CDR3 extends over 15 amino acids. The ends lost 5 bases at V and 0 bases at J; junction bases unmatched: 6. The germline CDR1 and CDR2 sequences are SGHRS and YFSETQ. The CDR3 spells CASSFRQGSTDTQYF. The CDR3 DNA is TGCGCCAGCAGTTTTAGACAGGGTAGCACAGATACGCAGTATTTT.

V and J are TRBV7-2 and TRBJ2-3; the match to TRBD1 covers 7 bases. The CDR3 length is 14 residues. J lost 2 bases, V lost 4 bases, and 3 bases had no gene match. Germline values: CDR1 SGHTA, CDR2 FQGNSA. CDR3: CASSYEGATDTQYF. The CDR3 coding sequence is TGTGCCAGCAGCTACGAGGGGGCCACAGATACGCAGTATTTT.

The chain uses TRBV12-3 or TRBV12-4 and TRBJ2-5, with no clear D. Trimming took off 6 bases at V and 0 bases at J, with 14 bases between the two ends. The CDR3 contains 15 residues. CDR3: CASSPPTFYQETQYF. CDR3 in DNA: TGTGCCAGCAGCCCCCCGACATTCTACCAAGAGACCCAGTACTTC.

This clonotype has only one observation. The J gene is TRBJ2-7, the V gene TRBV3-1, with 7 bases identical to TRBD2. Germline values: CDR1 LGHDT, CDR2 YNNKEL (reference sequence). With 1 base clipped from V and 5 bases from J, the junction kept 8 bases outside the gene matches. The CDR3 runs 15 residues. The CDR3 loop is CASSQGRLALHEQYV. In nucleotides, the CDR3 is TGTGCCAGCAGCCAAGGGAGACTAGCACTCCACGAGCAGTACGTC.

This clonotype was counted many times. The chain joins TRBV20-1 to TRBJ2-1; D possibly matches TRBD1 or TRBD2 (5 bases each). The germline V gene has CDR1 DFQATT and CDR2 SNEGSKA (reference sequence). With 3 bases removed from V and 0 bases from J, the gap between germline ends came to 12 bases. The CDR3 extends over 15 amino acids. This CDR3 is CSARSGSSSYNEQFF. CDR3 DNA sequence: TGCAGTGCTAGGTCAGGGAGTAGCTCCTACAATGAGCAGTTCTTC.

This clonotype was observed a handful of times. The genes are TRBV6-6 and TRBJ1-5; D is undetermined. Germline loops: CDR1 MNHNY, CDR2 SVGAGI (reference sequence). The CDR3 is made up of 12 amino acids. V lost 7 bases and J 4 bases, leaving 8 bases between the germline ends. CDR3 in amino acids: CASKDVNQPQHF. The CDR3 DNA follows: TGTGCCAGCAAGGACGTGAATCAGCCCCAGCATTTT.

J is TRBJ1-5 and V is TRBV5-6, with D possibly matching TRBD1 (5 bases). Germline values: CDR1 SGHDT, CDR2 YYEEEE. The V end lost 1 base, the J end lost 1 base, and 12 bases lay between the germline ends. The CDR3 consists of 16 residues. This CDR3 is CASSLRRGRSNQPQHF. DNA for the CDR3: TGTGCCAGCAGCTTGCGGAGGGGAAGAAGCAATCAGCCCCAGCATTTT.

The chain carries TRBV10-3 and TRBJ2-7, with 7 bases matching TRBD2. Germline values: CDR1 ENHRY, CDR2 SYGVKD. Germline trimming cut 0 bases from V and 9 bases from J; bases unmatched to any gene: 11. The CDR3 covers 15 residues. The CDR3, as DNA: TGTGCCATCAGTGAGTCCGCGGGGGAACTTCCCCCGCAGTACTTC. It yields the protein CAISESAGELPPQYF.

This clonotype has ten or more counts. The CDR3 DNA reads TGCAGTGCCGAGGGGACAAGAGAGACCCAGTACTTC. Translation: CSAEGTRETQYF. The gene calls are TRBV20-1 and TRBJ2-5; D possibly corresponds to TRBD1 (6 bases). Trimming removed 6 bases at V and 4 bases at J, with 12 bases between. CDR1 is DFQATT and CDR2 is SNEGSKA in the germline V gene (reference sequence). This CDR3 is built from 12 residues.

At least ten counts were recorded for this clonotype. The chain links TRBV6-5 to TRBJ1-1, with TRBD1 identical over 7 bases. Germline V gene data show CDR1 as MNHEY and CDR2 as SVGAGI. The CDR3 loop spans 12 amino acids. The junction had 3 bases not matched to a gene; V was cut back by 4 bases and J by 7 bases. The CDR3 bases are TGTGCCAGCAGTTCCGGACAGGTTGAAGCTTTCTTT. Amino acid sequence: CASSSGQVEAFF.

This clonotype has a count of ten or more. This chain links TRBV29-1 with TRBJ1-1, with D perhaps matching TRBD1 (5 bases). Germline V CDR1 and CDR2: SQVTM, ANQGSEA. The CDR3 loop spans 13 amino acids. The V and J ends lost 1 base and 5 bases respectively, with 11 bases between them. The DNA for the CDR3 is TGCAGCGTTGAAGTCGGGGGAAGGACTGAAGCTTTCTTT. Encoded protein: CSVEVGGRTEAFF.

This clonotype was recorded a few times. The CDR3 bases are TGCAGTGCTAAGGGGCGAATAAACACCGGGGAGCTGTTTTTT. Its translation is CSAKGRINTGELFF. The chain carries TRBV20-1 and TRBJ2-2, with a tentative D call TRBD1 (5 bases). The V end was cut by 4 bases, the J end by 2 bases, with 11 bases between. The CDR3 spans 14 residues. Germline V lookup: CDR1 DFQATT, CDR2 SNEGSKA (reference sequence).

This clonotype occurred many times. This chain uses TRBV20-1 with TRBJ2-7, with D tentatively TRBD1 or TRBD2 (6 bases each). Germline loops: CDR1 DFQATT, CDR2 SNEGSKA (reference sequence). This CDR3 comprises 12 residues. The V gene lost 6 bases and the J gene lost 4 bases, with 13 bases spanning the gap. The CDR3 region has the DNA TGCAGTGCCGGGGGCCGGTTTTACGAGCAGTACTTC. Protein: CSAGGRFYEQYF.

This clonotype was counted a few times. V gene TRBV4-1 combines with J gene TRBJ2-1, with TRBD2 matching 13 bases. The CDR3 spans 17 residues. CDR1 and CDR2 (germline): MGHRA, YSYEKL. J was trimmed by 4 bases and V by 0 bases; bases with no gene match: 3. CDR3 region: CASSQETSGGVYNEQFF. The CDR3 DNA reads as TGCGCCAGCAGCCAAGAAACTAGCGGGGGGGTGTACAATGAGCAGTTCTTC.

The table lists this clonotype with many counts. This chain uses TRBV20-1 with TRBJ2-5; TRBD1 matches 9 bases. The length of the CDR3 is 13 residues. The germline CDR1 and CDR2 sequences are DFQATT and SNEGSKA (reference sequence). V lost 6 bases to trimming and J lost 4 bases; unmatched junction nucleotides: 6. The CDR3 here is CSAKQGARETQYF. As DNA, the CDR3 is TGCAGTGCAAAACAGGGGGCGCGAGAGACCCAGTACTTC.

This clonotype was picked up many times. The rearrangement links TRBV29-1 to TRBJ1-1; possibly TRBD1 for D (6 bases). This CDR3 comprises 13 residues. Germline lookup yields CDR1 SQVTM and CDR2 ANQGSEA. V lost 4 bases, J lost 1 base, and 10 bases lay in between. The CDR3 region is CSVGGAENTEAFF. The CDR3 nucleotides read TGCAGCGTTGGGGGGGCAGAGAACACTGAAGCTTTCTTT.

The table lists this clonotype with a few counts. The rearrangement uses TRBV7-2 and TRBJ1-1; TRBD1 agrees at 7 bases. J gave up 5 bases and V 4 bases, and 10 bases lay outside the gene matches. Germline loops: CDR1 SGHTA, CDR2 FQGNSA. CDR3 size: 15 residues. CDR3 in amino acids: CASSSGGPTRTEAFF. The CDR3 DNA reads as TGTGCCAGCAGCTCAGGGGGACCTACCAGAACTGAAGCTTTCTTT.

The chain combines TRBV12-3 or TRBV12-4 with TRBJ2-7, with D possibly matching TRBD1 (5 bases). The CDR3 length is 16 residues. Deletions cut 6 bases from V and 7 bases from J, with 25 bases between. The CDR3 loop is CASSWGQVTPRREQYF. CDR3 in DNA: TGTGCCAGCAGCTGGGGCCAGGTTACCCCGCGACGTGAGCAGTACTTC.

The chain is built from TRBV11-2 and TRBJ1-1; no reliable D call. The CDR3 is 15 amino acids. Trimming removed 2 bases from V and 2 bases from J, with 12 bases in between. CDR1 and CDR2 from the germline V gene are SGHAT and FQNNGV. In DNA form, the CDR3 reads TGTGCCAGCAGCTTAATAGGAGGGTCCAACACTGAAGCTTTCTTT. Protein product: CASSLIGGSNTEAFF.